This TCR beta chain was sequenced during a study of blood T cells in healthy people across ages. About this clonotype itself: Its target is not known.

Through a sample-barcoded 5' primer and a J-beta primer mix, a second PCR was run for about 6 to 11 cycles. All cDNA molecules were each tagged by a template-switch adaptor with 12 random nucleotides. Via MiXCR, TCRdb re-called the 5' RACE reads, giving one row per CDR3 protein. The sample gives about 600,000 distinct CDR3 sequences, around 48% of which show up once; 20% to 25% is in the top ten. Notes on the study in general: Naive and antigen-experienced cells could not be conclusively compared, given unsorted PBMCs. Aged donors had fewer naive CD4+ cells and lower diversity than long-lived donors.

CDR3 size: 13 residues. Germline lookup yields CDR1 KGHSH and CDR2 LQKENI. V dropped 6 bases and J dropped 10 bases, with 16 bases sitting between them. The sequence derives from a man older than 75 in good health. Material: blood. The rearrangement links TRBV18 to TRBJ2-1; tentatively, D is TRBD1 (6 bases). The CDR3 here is CASSRDITEEQFF. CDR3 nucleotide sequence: TGTGCCAGCTCTCGGGACATCACAGAGGAGCAGTTCTTC. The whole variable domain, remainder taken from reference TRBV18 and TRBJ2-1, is NAGVMQNPRHLVRRRGQEARLRCSPMKGHSHVYWYRQLPEEGLKFMVYLQKENIIDESGMPKERFSAEFPKEGPSILRIQQVVRGDSAAYFCASSRDITEEQFFGPGTRLTVL.